Reported below is one TCR beta chain. This entry belongs to a study of blood T cell repertoires in COVID-19. Assay used: immunoSEQ multiplex PCR; TCRdb lists only in-frame clones, some missing. The sample consists of about 33,000 clones, around 88% of them appearing once. J lost 2 bases, V lost 2 bases, and 7 bases had no gene match. The germline V gene has CDR1 SNHLY and CDR2 FYNNEI. CDR3 length: 16 residues. V gene TRBV2 combines with J gene TRBJ2-3; 7 nucleotides line up with TRBD2. Source material: peripheral blood. The sequence derives from a human donor in a cohort sampled during active COVID-19. The CDR3 DNA follows: TGTGCCAGCAGTGAACTCGGGGGACTAACCACAGATACGCAGTATTTT. Its protein product is CASSELGGLTTDTQYF.